These 20 T cell receptor beta chains originate from one sample sequenced in a study of blood T cell repertoires in COVID-19. Clones were read by immunoSEQ multiplex PCR, and TCRdb kept only the in-frame ones, dropping some. Of a few hundred thousand clones detected, roughly nine tenths appear once; the ten largest clones hold 2% to 2.5%. The sequencing input was peripheral blood. These receptors were collected from a woman aged 45-65 years with acute or convalescent COVID-19.

The chain combines TRBV29-1 with TRBJ1-4; D is unclear. CDR3 length: 12 amino acids. Looked up from germline, CDR1 is SQVTM and CDR2 is ANQGSEA. Trimming removed 5 bases at V and 7 bases at J, with 11 bases between. CDR3 in amino acids: CSVLGGSEKLFF. For the CDR3, the DNA is TGCAGCGTTCTGGGCGGGAGTGAAAAACTGTTTTTT.

This rearrangement joins TRBV6-6 to TRBJ2-1; D perhaps matches TRBD1 (6 bases). The germline gives CDR1 MNHNY, CDR2 SVGAGI (reference sequence). Trimming removed 0 bases from V and 6 bases from J, with 15 bases in between. CDR3 size: 16 residues. CDR3 in amino acids: CASSYSGQPPLNEQFF. CDR3 nucleotide sequence: TGTGCCAGCAGTTACTCCGGACAGCCCCCTCTCAATGAGCAGTTCTTC.

The chain recombines TRBV6-4 with TRBJ2-3; 9 nucleotides align to TRBD2. The CDR3 runs 16 residues. Germline V lookup: CDR1 MRHNA, CDR2 SNTAGT. The V and J ends lost 5 bases and 7 bases, in that order; junction bases with no gene match: 13. This chain's CDR3 is CASSYLGGGATNTQYF. CDR3 sequence (DNA): TGTGCCAGCAGTTACCTCGGCGGGGGGGCCACCAATACGCAGTATTTT.

The J gene is TRBJ1-6, the V gene TRBV13; possible D gene TRBD1, 5 bases. Per germline, CDR1 PRHDT and CDR2 FYEKMQ (reference sequence). The CDR3 totals 14 residues. V shed 2 bases and J shed 10 bases, with 12 bases lying between them. The CDR3 protein is CASSLKQGWSPLHF. The CDR3 DNA follows: TGTGCCAGCAGCTTAAAGCAGGGTTGGTCACCCCTCCACTTT. The full variable domain, with the rest looked up from reference TRBV13 and TRBJ1-6, is AAGVIQSPRHLIKEKRETATLKCYPIPRHDTVYWYQQGPGQDPQFLISFYEKMQSDKGSIPDRFSAQQFSDYHSELNMSSLELGDSALYFCASSLKQGWSPLHFGNGTRLTVT.

This rearrangement joins TRBV9 to TRBJ2-1; a weak D match, TRBD1 (6 bases). The germline CDR1 and CDR2 sequences are SGDLS and YYNGEE. CDR3 length: 15 residues. Trimming cost V 0 bases and J 4 bases, with 11 bases left between them. The CDR3 loop is CASSVEGVVYNEQFF. The CDR3 bases are TGTGCCAGCAGCGTAGAGGGGGTCGTATACAATGAGCAGTTCTTC.

V is TRBV5-6 and J is TRBJ2-1; 12 bases fit TRBD2. V trimming: 4 bases; J trimming: 2 bases; junction bases outside the gene matches: 10. The CDR3 has 18 residues. Germline values: CDR1 SGHDT, CDR2 YYEEEE. This CDR3 is CASSPGLAGFLTYNEQFF. The CDR3 DNA follows: TGTGCCAGCAGCCCTGGACTAGCGGGATTCCTTACCTACAATGAGCAGTTCTTC.

This sequence joins TRBV3-1 (or the pseudogene TRBV3-2) and TRBJ2-5, with 8 bases aligning to TRBD2. Germline values: CDR1 LGHDT, CDR2 YNNKEL (reference sequence). The CDR3 covers 14 residues. V trimming: 1 base; J trimming: 5 bases; junction bases outside the gene matches: 3. CDR3 loop: CASSQVRGGETQYF. CDR3 DNA: TGTGCCAGCAGCCAAGTTCGGGGGGGGGAGACCCAGTACTTC.

The chain couples TRBV5-1 to TRBJ1-1; D may be TRBD1 (6 bases). CDR1 SGHRS and CDR2 YFSETQ come from the germline V gene. The CDR3 runs to 12 residues. V was pared by 3 bases and J by 7 bases, with 10 bases between. The CDR3 is CASSSGQSEAFF. The CDR3 bases are TGCGCCAGCAGCTCAGGACAGAGTGAAGCTTTCTTT.

The rearrangement joins TRBV18 to TRBJ2-7; 10 nucleotides match TRBD1. The CDR3 extends over 13 amino acids. Germline CDR1 KGHSH, CDR2 LQKENI. V lost 3 bases and J lost 6; bases outside the gene matches: 2. DNA of the CDR3: TGTGCCAGCTCACCCGGGACAGGGGCCGAGCAGTACTTC. Protein sequence: CASSPGTGAEQYF.

The sample holds a few counts of this clone. The chain carries TRBV30 and TRBJ1-2, with 12 bases identical to TRBD1. This CDR3 region has 17 residues. J gave up 7 bases and V 3 bases, and 15 bases lay outside the gene matches. Germline V gene data show CDR1 as GTSNPN and CDR2 as SVGIG (reference sequence). In DNA form, the CDR3 reads TGTGCCTGGAGGAGACCGGGACAGGGGGCGACGGCTCCTGGCTACACCTTC. Translated, it gives CAWRRPGQGATAPGYTF.

The J gene is TRBJ2-1, the V gene TRBV5-8, with TRBD2 matching 9 bases. The ends lost 4 bases at V and 8 bases at J; junction bases unmatched: 4. The CDR3 extends over 13 amino acids. Germline V lookup: CDR1 SGHTS, CDR2 YDEGEE. The CDR3 DNA is TGTGCCAGCAGCGGTAGCGGGAGCTATGAGCAGTTCTTC. Its translation: CASSGSGSYEQFF.

The chain uses TRBV7-9 and TRBJ1-5; 8 bases align to TRBD1. Germline loops: CDR1 SEHNR, CDR2 FQNEAQ (reference sequence). V lost 5 bases to trimming and J lost 3 bases; unmatched junction nucleotides: 9. This CDR3 has 16 amino acids. The CDR3 spells CASSNSGTGFNQPQHF. CDR3 coding DNA: TGTGCCAGCAGCAACTCCGGGACAGGCTTCAATCAGCCCCAGCATTTT.

J is TRBJ1-2 and V is TRBV3-1 (or the pseudogene TRBV3-2); the match to TRBD1 covers 8 bases. The CDR3 has 15 amino acids. The V gene end was trimmed by 2 bases and the J gene end by 8 bases; junction bases not matched to a gene: 10. The germline gives CDR1 LGHDT, CDR2 YNNKEL (reference sequence). Here the CDR3 DNA reads TGTGCCAGCAGCCAATTGGACAGGGAGGTCTGGGGCTACACCTTC. Its protein product is CASSQLDREVWGYTF.

J is TRBJ2-7 and V is TRBV11-3, with D possibly matching TRBD1 (5 bases). The germline CDR1 and CDR2 sequences are SGHNT and YENEEA. V was trimmed by 1 base and J by 7 bases, leaving 17 bases between them. The CDR3 sequence is 15 residues long. CDR3 coding DNA: TGTGCCAGCAGCTTAGGTTTCAGGGTGATAAATGAGCAGTACTTC. Its translation: CASSLGFRVINEQYF.

The V call is TRBV20-1, the J call TRBJ1-2; 7 bases line up with TRBD1. The germline CDR1 and CDR2 sequences are DFQATT and SNEGSKA (reference sequence). The J segment lost 8 bases and the V segment lost 6 bases, leaving 6 bases of the junction unmatched. CDR3 length: 11 residues. The CDR3 loop reads CSAPTGNGYTF. CDR3 nucleotide sequence: TGCAGTGCCCCGACAGGGAACGGCTACACCTTC.

The chain carries TRBV3-1 (or the pseudogene TRBV3-2) and TRBJ2-1; perhaps TRBD2 as D (7 bases). The germline V and J ends were trimmed by 6 bases and 0 bases, with 18 bases remaining between them. The CDR3 runs 17 residues. Per the germline V gene, CDR1 is LGHDT and CDR2 is YNNKEL (reference sequence). The CDR3 spells CASRKGGGLSSYNEQFF. CDR3 DNA: TGTGCCAGCAGAAAGGGGGGGGGCCTAAGCTCCTACAATGAGCAGTTCTTC.

A few counts support this clone. V is TRBV18 and J is TRBJ1-5; 9 bases align to TRBD1. The junction had 2 bases not matched to a gene; V was cut back by 6 bases and J by 8 bases. Germline CDR1 reads KGHSH; CDR2 reads LQKENI. The CDR3 sequence is 12 residues long. The CDR3 DNA reads as TGTGCCAGCTCGGACAGGGGAGAGCCCCAGCATTTT. Its protein is CASSDRGEPQHF.

The chain carries TRBV6-1 and TRBJ2-1; D perhaps matches TRBD1 (5 bases). The CDR3 extends over 14 amino acids. Germline V gene data show CDR1 as MNHNS and CDR2 as SASEGT. V lost 3 bases and J 4 bases, leaving 10 bases between the germline ends. CDR3 region: CASSDREKYNEQFF. Here the CDR3 DNA reads TGTGCCAGCAGTGACAGGGAAAAGTACAATGAGCAGTTCTTC.

This clone was counted a single time. This chain uses TRBV19 with TRBJ1-6, with 8 bases matching TRBD1. Germline V lookup: CDR1 LNHDA, CDR2 SQIVND (reference sequence). V trimming: 6 bases; J trimming: 14 bases; junction bases outside the gene matches: 12. The length of the CDR3 is 14 residues. CDR3 region: CASSRGQGTTTLHF. The CDR3 DNA is TGTGCCAGTAGCCGAGGACAGGGTACCACCACCCTCCACTTT.

The genes are TRBV12-3 or TRBV12-4 and TRBJ1-2, with 7 bases lining up with TRBD1. The CDR3 covers 13 residues. V trimming: 4 bases; J trimming: 6 bases; junction bases outside the gene matches: 5. CDR3 sequence (DNA): TGTGCCAGCAGTTCTTACAGGGGCGATGGCTACACCTTC. It is translated as CASSSYRGDGYTF.